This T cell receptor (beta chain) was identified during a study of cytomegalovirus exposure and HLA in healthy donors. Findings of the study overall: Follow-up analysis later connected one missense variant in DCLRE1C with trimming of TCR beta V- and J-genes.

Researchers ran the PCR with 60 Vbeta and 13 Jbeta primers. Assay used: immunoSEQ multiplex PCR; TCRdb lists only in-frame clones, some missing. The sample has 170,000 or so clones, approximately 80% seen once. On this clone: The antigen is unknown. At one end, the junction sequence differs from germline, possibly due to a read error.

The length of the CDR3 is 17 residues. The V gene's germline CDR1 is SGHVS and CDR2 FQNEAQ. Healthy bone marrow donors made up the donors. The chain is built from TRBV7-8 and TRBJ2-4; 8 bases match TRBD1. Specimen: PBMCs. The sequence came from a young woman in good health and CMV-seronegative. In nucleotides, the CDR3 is TGTGCCAGCAGCTCCACGCGGACAGGGAAAGCCAAAAACAGTCAGTACTTC. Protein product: CASSSTRTGKAKNSQYF.